This T cell receptor beta chain was sequenced in a study of blood T cell repertoires in COVID-19 (TCRdb year 2020). Study-level background: Samples covering the acute and convalescent phases of COVID-19 were provided by collaborators in the United States, Italy and Spain. The material from the prospective study consisted of cDNA or gDNA derived from T cells, B-cell-depleted T cells, or PBMCs. The dataset comprised deeply sampled blood TCRbeta repertoires from subjects exposed to, actively infected with, or recovered from COVID-19. A freely available public database, intended as a resource for researchers studying the immune response to SARS-CoV-2, is where the repertoires were released. Samples came from the ongoing ImmuneRACE study (first 160 participants) plus 1,254 subjects from 6 global collaborators. Nearly every sample came with metadata listing a de-identified subject ID, COVID-19 status, age in years and sex. Where HLA class I and class II types were available, the types were taken from metadata supplied by the sample provider, not from assay-based typing.

Broader findings and caveats from the paper: How much clinical and demographic metadata was included differed by source and by participant, and the metadata was provided uncurated.

Trimming at the junction amounts to 3 bases on V and 7 bases on J, and the germline ends lie 12 bases apart. From the cysteine through the phenylalanine, the CDR3 covers 13 amino acids. The retained sequence is limited to the CDR3, 39 bases, with the frame set at the first base. TCRbeta CDR3 regions were amplified from genomic DNA by means of the immunoSEQ Assay, a bias-controlled multiplex PCR. For the original study's pipeline: Nucleated cell counts per sample were estimated from amplification of reference gene primers within the assay. To quantify the absolute abundance of each unique TCRbeta CDR3 rearrangement, sequence reads were collapsed and filtered. Productive Simpson clonality was computed per sample as the square root of Simpson's diversity index over productive rearrangements. TCRdb mirrors the immuneACCESS table, restricted to in-frame sequences. Some clones are absent from its copies; in checked studies, under half trace to an unresolved V gene, and the reason for the others is unknown. D and trimming were read from the DNA, whereas the V and J calls and clone size are those reported in that table. This sample lists around 620,000 clones; around 89% were detected once. The ten largest clones take up under 0.3% of the sample.

Whole blood was collected in K2EDTA tubes by collaborating institutions according to the institutions' own protocols. For TCRbeta analysis, collaborator samples were shipped as frozen whole blood, as isolated PBMCs, or as DNA extracted from either sample type. This clone was observed a single time. Its antigen has not been determined. No quality values exist for individual bases; no much larger clone is one base distant. Sequences were obtained from peripheral blood. This receptor was taken from a young woman with acute or convalescent COVID-19. The chain links TRBV12-3 or TRBV12-4 with TRBJ1-2; a tentative D call is TRBD1 (6 bases match). For the CDR3, the sequence is CASSLNRERGYTF. The DNA reads as follows: TGTGCCAGCAGTTTGAACAGGGAACGTGGCTACACCTTC.